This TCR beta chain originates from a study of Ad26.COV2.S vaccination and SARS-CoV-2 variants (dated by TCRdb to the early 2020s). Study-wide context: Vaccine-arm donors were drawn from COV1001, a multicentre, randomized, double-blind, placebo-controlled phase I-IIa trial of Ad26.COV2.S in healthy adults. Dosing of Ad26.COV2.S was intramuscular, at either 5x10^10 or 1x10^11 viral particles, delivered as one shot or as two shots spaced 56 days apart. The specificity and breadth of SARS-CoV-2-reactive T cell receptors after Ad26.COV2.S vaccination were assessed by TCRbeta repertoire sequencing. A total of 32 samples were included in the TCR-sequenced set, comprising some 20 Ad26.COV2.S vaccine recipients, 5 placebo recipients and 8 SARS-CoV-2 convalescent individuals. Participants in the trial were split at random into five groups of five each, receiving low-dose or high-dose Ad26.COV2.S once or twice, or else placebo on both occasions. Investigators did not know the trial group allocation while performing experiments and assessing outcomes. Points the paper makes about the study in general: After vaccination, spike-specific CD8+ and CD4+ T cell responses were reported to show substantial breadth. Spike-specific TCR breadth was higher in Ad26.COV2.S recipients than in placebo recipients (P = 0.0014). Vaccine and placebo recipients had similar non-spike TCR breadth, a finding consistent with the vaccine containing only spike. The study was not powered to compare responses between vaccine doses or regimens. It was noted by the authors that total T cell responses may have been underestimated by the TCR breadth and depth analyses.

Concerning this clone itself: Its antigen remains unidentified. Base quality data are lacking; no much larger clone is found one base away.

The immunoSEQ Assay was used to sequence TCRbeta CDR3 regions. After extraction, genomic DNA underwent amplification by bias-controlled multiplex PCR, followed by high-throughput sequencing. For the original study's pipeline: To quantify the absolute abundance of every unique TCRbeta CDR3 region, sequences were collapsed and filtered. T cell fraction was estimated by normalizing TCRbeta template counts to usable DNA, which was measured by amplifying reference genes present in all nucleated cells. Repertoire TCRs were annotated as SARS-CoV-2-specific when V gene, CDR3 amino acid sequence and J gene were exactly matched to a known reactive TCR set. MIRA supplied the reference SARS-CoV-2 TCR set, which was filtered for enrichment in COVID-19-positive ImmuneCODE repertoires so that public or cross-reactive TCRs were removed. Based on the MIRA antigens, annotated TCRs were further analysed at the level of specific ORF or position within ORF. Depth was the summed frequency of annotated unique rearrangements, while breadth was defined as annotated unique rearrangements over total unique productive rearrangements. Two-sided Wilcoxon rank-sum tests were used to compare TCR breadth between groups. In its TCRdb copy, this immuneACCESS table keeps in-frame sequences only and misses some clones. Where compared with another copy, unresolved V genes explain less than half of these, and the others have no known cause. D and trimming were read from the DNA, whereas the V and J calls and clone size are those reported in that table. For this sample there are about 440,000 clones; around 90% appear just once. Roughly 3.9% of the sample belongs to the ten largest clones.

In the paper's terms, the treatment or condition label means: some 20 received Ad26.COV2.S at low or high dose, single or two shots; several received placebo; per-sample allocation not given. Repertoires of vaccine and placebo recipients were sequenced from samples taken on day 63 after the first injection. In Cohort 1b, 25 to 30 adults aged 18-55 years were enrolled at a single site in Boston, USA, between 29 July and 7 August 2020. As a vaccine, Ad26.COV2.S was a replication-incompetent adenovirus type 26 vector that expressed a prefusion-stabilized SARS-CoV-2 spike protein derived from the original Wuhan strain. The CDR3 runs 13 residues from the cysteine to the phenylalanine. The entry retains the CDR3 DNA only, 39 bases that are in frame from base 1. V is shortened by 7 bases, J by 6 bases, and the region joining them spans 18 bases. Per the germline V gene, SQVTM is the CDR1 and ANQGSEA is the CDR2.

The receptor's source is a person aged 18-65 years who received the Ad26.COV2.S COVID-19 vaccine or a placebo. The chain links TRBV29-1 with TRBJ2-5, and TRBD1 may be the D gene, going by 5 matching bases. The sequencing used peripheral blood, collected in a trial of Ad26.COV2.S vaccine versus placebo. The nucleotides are TGCAGCGCCAGTTTCAGGGTGGGCAAGACCCAGTACTTC. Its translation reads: CSASFRVGKTQYF.